This TCR beta chain derives from a study of blood T cell repertoires in COVID-19. Across the study: Both acute and convalescent COVID-19 samples were obtained from the United States, Italy and Spain. Sample material is recorded as cDNA or gDNA derived from T cells, B-cell-depleted T cells, or PBMCs.

V shed 3 bases and J shed 5 bases, with 11 bases lying between them. The CDR3 is 13 residues long. Germline V gives CDR1 KGHSH, CDR2 LQKENI. In the source study's methods: Reference gene primer amplification yielded estimated nucleated cell counts. TCRdb keeps only in-frame clones here, not all; method: immunoSEQ multiplex PCR. For V, J and clone size, that table is used; D and trimming come from the DNA. The table shows 20,000 to 25,000 clones, with about 88% occurring only once. This TCR was recovered from a human donor in a cohort sampled during active COVID-19. The donor label of this sample is uncertain. J is TRBJ2-7 and V is TRBV18, with D perhaps TRBD1 (6 bases). What was sequenced was peripheral blood. CDR3 sequence: CASSPGQSNEQYF. For the CDR3, the DNA is TGTGCCAGCTCACCCGGACAGTCCAACGAGCAGTACTTC.